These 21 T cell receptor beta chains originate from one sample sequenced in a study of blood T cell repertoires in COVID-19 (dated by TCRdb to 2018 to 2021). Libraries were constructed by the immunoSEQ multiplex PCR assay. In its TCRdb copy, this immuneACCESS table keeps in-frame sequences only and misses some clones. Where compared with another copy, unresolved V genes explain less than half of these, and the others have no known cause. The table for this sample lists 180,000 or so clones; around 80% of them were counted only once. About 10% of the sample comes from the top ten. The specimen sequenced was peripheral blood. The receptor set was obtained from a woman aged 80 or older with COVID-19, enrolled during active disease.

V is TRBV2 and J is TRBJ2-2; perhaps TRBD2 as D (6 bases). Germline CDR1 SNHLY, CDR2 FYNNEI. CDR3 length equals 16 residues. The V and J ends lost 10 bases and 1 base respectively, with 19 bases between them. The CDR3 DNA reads TGTGCCACCGACGGGGCTCTAGCGATGAACACCGGGGAGCTGTTTTTT. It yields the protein CATDGALAMNTGELFF.

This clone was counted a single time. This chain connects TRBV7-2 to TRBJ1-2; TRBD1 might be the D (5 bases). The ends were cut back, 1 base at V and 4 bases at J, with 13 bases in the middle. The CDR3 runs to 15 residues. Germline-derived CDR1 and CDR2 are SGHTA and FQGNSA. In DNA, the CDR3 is TGTGCCAGCAGCTTAGGGGGGGGATTGGGCTATGGCTACACCTTC. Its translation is CASSLGGGLGYGYTF.

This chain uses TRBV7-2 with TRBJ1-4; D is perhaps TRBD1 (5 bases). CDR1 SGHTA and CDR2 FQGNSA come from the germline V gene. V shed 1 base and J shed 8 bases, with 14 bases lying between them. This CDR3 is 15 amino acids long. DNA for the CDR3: TGTGCCAGCAGCTTAGGGCTCGGCGGGGGGGAAAAACTGTTTTTT. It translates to CASSLGLGGGEKLFF. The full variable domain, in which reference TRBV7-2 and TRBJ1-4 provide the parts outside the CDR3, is GAGVSQSPSNKVTEKGKDVELRCDPISGHTALYWYRQSLGQGLEFLIYFQGNSAPDKSGLPSDRFSAERTGGSVSTLTIQRTQQEDSAVYLCASSLGLGGGEKLFFGSGTQLSVL.

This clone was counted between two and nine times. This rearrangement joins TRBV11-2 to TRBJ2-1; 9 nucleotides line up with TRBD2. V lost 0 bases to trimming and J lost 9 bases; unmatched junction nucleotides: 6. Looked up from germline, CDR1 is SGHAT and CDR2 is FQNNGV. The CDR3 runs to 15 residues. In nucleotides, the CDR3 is TGTGCCAGCAGCTTAGAGGCGGGAGGGCCGGGTGAGCAGTTCTTC. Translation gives CASSLEAGGPGEQFF. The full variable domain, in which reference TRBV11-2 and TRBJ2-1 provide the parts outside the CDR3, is EAGVAQSPRYKIIEKRQSVAFWCNPISGHATLYWYQQILGQGPKLLIQFQNNGVVDDSQLPKDRFSAERLKGVDSTLKIQPAKLEDSAVYLCASSLEAGGPGEQFFGPGTRLTVL.

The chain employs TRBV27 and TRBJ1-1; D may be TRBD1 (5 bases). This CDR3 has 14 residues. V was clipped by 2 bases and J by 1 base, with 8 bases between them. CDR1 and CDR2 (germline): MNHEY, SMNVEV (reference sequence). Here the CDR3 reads CASSLKQANTEAFF. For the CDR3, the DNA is TGTGCCAGCAGTTTAAAACAGGCGAACACTGAAGCTTTCTTT.

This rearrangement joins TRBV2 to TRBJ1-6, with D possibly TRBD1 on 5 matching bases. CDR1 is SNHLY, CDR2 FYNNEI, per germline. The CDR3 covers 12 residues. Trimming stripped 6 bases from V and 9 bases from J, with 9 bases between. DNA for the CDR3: TGTGCCAGCAGGGGACTCGGTTCACCCCTCCACTTT. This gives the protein CASRGLGSPLHF.

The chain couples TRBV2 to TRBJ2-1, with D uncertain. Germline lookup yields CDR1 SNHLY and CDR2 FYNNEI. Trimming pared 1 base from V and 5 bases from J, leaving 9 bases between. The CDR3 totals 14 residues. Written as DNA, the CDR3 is TGTGCCAGCAGTGAAGTGGGCCTCAACAATGAGCAGTTCTTC. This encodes CASSEVGLNNEQFF.

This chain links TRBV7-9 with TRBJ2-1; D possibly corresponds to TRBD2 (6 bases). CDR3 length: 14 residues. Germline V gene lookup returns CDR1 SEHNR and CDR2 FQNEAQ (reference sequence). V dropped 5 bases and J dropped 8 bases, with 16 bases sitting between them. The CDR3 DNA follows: TGTGCCAGCAGCGCCCAGACTAGTTCTGATGAGCAGTTCTTC. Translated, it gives CASSAQTSSDEQFF.

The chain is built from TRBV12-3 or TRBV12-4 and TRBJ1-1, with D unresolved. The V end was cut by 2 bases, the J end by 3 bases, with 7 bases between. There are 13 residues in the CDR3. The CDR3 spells CASSLTEYTEAFF. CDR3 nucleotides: TGTGCCAGCAGTTTAACGGAGTACACTGAAGCTTTCTTT.

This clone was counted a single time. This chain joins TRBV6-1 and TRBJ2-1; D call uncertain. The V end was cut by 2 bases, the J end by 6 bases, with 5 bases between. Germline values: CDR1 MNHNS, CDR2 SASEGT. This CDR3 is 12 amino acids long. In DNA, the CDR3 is TGTGCCAGCAGTGAATTTCTCAATGAGCAGTTCTTC. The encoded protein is CASSEFLNEQFF.

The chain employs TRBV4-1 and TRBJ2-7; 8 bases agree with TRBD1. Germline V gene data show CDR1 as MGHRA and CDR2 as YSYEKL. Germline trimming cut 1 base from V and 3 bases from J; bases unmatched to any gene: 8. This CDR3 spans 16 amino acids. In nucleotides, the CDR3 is TGCGCCAGCAGCCAAGCCCGCGACAGGGGTTTCTACGAGCAGTACTTC. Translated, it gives CASSQARDRGFYEQYF.

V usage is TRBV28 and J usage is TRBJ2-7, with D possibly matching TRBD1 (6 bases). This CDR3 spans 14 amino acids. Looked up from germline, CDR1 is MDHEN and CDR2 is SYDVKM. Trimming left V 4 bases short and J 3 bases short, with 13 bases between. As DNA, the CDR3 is TGTGCCAGCAGTTCCGACAGGCCTCGCTACGAGCAGTACTTC. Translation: CASSSDRPRYEQYF.

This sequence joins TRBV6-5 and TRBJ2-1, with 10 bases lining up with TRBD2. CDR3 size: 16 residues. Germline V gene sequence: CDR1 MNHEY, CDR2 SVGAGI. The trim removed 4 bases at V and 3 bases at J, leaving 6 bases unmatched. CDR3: CASSSSSGRYYNEQFF. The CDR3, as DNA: TGTGCCAGCAGTTCTTCTAGCGGGAGATACTACAATGAGCAGTTCTTC.

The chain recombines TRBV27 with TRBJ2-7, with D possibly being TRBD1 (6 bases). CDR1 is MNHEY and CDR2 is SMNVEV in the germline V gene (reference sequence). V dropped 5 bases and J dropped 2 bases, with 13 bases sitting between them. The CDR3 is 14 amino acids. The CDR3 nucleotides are TGTGCCAGCAGTCCTTTGACAGGACCCTACGAGCAGTACTTC. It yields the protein CASSPLTGPYEQYF.

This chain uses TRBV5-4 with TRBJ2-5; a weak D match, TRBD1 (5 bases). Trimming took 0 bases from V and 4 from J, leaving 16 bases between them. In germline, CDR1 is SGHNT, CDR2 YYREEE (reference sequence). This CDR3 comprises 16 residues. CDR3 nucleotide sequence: TGTGCCAGCAGCTTGGACCTGGCAGGGTCGGTAGAGACCCAGTACTTC. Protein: CASSLDLAGSVETQYF.

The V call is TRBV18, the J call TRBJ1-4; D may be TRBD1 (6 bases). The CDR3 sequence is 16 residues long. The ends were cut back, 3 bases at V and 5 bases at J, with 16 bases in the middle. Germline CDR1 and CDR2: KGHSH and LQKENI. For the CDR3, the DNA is TGTGCCAGCTCACCGTCGAGACAGGTCTTAAATGAAAAACTGTTTTTT. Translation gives CASSPSRQVLNEKLFF.

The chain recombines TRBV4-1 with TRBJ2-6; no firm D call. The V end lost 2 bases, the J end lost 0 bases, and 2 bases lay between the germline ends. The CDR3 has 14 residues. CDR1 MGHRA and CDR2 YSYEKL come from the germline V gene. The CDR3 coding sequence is TGCGCCAGCAGCCAACTCTCTGGGGCCAACGTCCTGACTTTC. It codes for CASSQLSGANVLTF.

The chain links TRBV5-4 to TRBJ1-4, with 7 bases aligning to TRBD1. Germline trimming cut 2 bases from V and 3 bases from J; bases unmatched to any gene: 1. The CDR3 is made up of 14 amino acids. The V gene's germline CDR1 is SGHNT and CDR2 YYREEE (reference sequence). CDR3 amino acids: CASSLGGSNEKLFF. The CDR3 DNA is TGTGCCAGCAGCTTAGGGGGCTCTAATGAAAAACTGTTTTTT.

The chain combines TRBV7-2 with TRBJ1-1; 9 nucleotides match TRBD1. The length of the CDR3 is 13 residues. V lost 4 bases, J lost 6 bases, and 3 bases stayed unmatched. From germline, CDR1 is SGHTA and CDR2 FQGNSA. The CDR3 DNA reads TGTGCCAGCAGCTCACAGGGGGCCTCTGAAGCTTTCTTT. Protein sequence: CASSSQGASEAFF.

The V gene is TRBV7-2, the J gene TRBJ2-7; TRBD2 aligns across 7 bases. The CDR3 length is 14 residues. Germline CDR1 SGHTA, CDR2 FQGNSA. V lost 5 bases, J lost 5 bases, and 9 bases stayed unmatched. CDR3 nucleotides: TGTGCCAGCAGCGAATTGGGGGGGAGTCACGAGCAGTACTTC. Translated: CASSELGGSHEQYF.

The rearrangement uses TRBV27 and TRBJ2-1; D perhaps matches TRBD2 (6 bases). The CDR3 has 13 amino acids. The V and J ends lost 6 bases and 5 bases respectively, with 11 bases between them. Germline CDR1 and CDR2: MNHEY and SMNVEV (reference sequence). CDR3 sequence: CASSLTSHNEQFF. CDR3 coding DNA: TGTGCCAGCAGCTTAACTAGCCACAATGAGCAGTTCTTC.